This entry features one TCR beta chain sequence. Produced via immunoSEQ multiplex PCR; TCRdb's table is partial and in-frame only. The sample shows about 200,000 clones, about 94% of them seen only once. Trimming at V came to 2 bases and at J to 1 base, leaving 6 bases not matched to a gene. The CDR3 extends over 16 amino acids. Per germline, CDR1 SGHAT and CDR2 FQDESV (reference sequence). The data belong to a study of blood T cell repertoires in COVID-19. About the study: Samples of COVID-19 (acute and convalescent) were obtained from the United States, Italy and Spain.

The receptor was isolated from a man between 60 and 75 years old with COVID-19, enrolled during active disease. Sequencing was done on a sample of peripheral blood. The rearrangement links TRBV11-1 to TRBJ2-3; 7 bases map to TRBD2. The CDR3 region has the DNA TGTGCCAGCAGCTTAAACCGTGCGGGGGGCACAGATACGCAGTATTTT. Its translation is CASSLNRAGGTDTQYF.